This T cell receptor (beta chain) was captured by sequencing in a study of T cell responses to AZD1222 COVID-19 vaccine (dated by TCRdb to the early 2020s). Describing the broader study: AZD1222 recipients whose second dose came at about 4 weeks and those whose second dose came at about 12 weeks were combined into one group, since spike-specific TCR depth and breadth did not differ between the two schedules. A total of 233 trial participants underwent TCR sequencing, of whom nearly 210 had received two doses of AZD1222 and 26 had received two doses of the MenACWY control vaccine. Trial participants were enrolled by age into 18-55, 56-69 and 70-plus year subgroups, with roughly 160, 29 and 62 TCR-sequenced participants respectively.

As to this clone: Its antigen specificity is not known. Per-base quality was not reported, and no clone a single base away is much larger than it.

Summary of the overall study and its limitations: The vaccine-associated CD4 TCRs covered the entire spike protein, and the dominant responses fell in regions 160-218 and 743-854. Epitopes outside the regions mutated in the B.1.351 and B.1.1.7 variants were reportedly recognized by nearly half of the unique spike-specific TCRs. Because no day 14 peak-response samples were available, the repertoires could be characterized only after the peak T cell response. Conclusions about previously exposed vaccinees are limited, since just five or six AZD1222 recipients were seropositive for SARS-CoV-2 at baseline. In the small 56-69-year group, the increase in depth fell short of significance, most likely because of low power. Spike-specific TCR breadth and depth rose significantly after two AZD1222 doses compared with day 0 and with MenACWY recipients. Most participants were white British and females outnumbered males, and the authors suggested that clonal diversity may have been underestimated.

The label giving this sample's time point can be read as: baseline before first vaccination. The vaccinee samples were drawn from two UK trials, COV001 and COV002, one of which was a single-blind randomized controlled phase 2/3 trial testing AZD1222 (ChAdOx1 nCoV-19) in healthy adults. For TCRbeta chain sequencing, PBMC samples from trial participants were taken at day 0 and at day 28 after the second dose. The CDR3 regions of human TCRbeta chains were analyzed by immunosequencing. Processing in the source paper ran as follows. TCRs in the repertoires were matched against a reference library of SARS-CoV-2-specific TCRs that had been generated with the MIRA antigen-specificity platform. Breadth meant the fraction of unique TCRs that were SARS-CoV-2-associated, whereas depth meant the fraction of total T cells that were SARS-CoV-2-associated. Using the MIRA data, each spike-specific TCR was mapped to the spike region that the TCR reacts to and placed in a CD4 or CD8 class. Log10-transformed breadth and depth values were compared by one-way ANOVA with Sidak's multiple comparisons tests. TCRdb's version of the immuneACCESS table is confined to in-frame rearrangements and falls short of the full clone set. An unresolved V gene accounts for under half of the shortfall where checked; the remainder is of unknown origin. V, J and clone size reflect that table, while D and trimming were determined from the DNA. The sample table holds more than 150,000 clones, of which 94% were seen once. The ten largest clones take up 7.5% to 10% of the sample.

The clonotype was recovered from an adult in good health. Sequenced here: peripheral blood, sampled on day 0 of AZD1222 vaccination.

CDR3 region: CASSIRTQYF. The bases read TGTGCCAGCAGTATAAGGACCCAGTACTTC. The sequence joins TRBV2 to TRBJ2-5; the D gene assignment is ambiguous. V was cut back by 5 bases and J by 7 bases, leaving a gap of 5 bases between them. From a lookup of the germline V gene, CDR1 and CDR2 are SNHLY and FYNNEI. The CDR3 holds 10 amino acids from the cysteine to the phenylalanine. The read is trimmed to its CDR3 DNA, 30 bases read in frame from base 1.